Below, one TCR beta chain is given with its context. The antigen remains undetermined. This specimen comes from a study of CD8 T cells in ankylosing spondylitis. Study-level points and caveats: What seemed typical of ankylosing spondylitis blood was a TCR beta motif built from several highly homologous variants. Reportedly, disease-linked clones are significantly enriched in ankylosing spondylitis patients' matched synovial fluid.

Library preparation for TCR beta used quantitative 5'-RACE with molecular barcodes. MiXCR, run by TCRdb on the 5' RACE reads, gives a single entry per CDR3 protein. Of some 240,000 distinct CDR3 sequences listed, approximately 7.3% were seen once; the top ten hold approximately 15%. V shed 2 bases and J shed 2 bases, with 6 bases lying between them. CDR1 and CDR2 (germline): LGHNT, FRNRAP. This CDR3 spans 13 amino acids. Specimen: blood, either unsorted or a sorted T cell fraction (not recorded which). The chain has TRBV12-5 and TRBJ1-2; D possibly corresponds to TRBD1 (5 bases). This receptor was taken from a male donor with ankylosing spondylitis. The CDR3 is CASGLNRNYGYTF. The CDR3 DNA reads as TGTGCTAGTGGTTTGAACAGGAACTATGGCTACACCTTC.